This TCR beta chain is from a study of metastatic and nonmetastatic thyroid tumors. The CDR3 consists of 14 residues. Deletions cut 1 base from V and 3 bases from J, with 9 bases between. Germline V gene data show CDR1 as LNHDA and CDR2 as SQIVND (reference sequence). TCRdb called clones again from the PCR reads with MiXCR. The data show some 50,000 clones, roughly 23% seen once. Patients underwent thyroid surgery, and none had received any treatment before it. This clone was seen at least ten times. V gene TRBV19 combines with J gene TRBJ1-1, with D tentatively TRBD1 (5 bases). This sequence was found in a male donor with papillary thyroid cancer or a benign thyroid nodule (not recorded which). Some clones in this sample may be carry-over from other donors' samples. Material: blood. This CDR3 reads CASSIGGRDTEAFF. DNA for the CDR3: TGTGCCAGTAGTATAGGGGGGAGGGACACTGAAGCTTTCTTT.